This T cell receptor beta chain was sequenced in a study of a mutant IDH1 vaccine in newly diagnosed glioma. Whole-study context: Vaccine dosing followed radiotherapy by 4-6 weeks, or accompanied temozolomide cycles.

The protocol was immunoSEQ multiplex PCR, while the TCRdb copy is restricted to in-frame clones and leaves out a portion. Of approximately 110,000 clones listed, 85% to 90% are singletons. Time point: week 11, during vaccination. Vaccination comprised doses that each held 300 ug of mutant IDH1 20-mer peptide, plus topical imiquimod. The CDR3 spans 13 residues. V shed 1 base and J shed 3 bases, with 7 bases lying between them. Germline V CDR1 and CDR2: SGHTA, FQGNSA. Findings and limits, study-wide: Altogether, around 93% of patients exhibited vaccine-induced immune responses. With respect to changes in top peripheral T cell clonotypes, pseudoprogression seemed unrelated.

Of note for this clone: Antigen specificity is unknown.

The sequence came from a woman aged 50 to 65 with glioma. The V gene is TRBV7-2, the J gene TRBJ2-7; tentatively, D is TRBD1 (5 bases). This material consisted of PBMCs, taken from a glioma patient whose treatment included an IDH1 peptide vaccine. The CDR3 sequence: CASSLGRDYEQYF. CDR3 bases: TGTGCCAGCAGCTTAGGCAGGGACTACGAGCAGTACTTC.